This T cell receptor (beta chain) was documented in a study of cytomegalovirus exposure and HLA in healthy donors. PCR involved 60 Vbeta and 13 Jbeta primers. Data came from immunoSEQ multiplex PCR; TCRdb stores just in-frame clones and leaves some out. The repertoire holds about 98,000 clones, with more than 65% as singletons. There are 18 residues in the CDR3. The V segment lost 4 bases and the J segment 4 bases; nucleotides outside the gene matches: 13. Germline CDR1 is MGHRA and CDR2 is YSYEKL. The chain is built from TRBV4-1 and TRBJ1-4, with 9 bases fitting TRBD1. The TCR was taken from a human donor in good health. The specimen sequenced was PBMCs. The CDR3 sequence is CASSPGRGQGLINEKLFF. The CDR3 coding sequence is TGCGCCAGCAGCCCAGGGAGGGGACAGGGTCTTATTAATGAAAAACTGTTTTTT.